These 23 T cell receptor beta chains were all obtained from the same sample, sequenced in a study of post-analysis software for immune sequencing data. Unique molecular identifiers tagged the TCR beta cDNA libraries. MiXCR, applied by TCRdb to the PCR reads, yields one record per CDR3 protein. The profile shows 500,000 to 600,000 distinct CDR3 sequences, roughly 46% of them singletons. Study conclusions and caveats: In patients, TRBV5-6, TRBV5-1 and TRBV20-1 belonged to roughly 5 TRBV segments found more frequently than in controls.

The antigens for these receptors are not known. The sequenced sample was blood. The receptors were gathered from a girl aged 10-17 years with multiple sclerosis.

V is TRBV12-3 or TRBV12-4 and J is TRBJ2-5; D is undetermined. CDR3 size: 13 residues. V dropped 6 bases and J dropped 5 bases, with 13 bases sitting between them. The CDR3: CASSPNLLETQYF. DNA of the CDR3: TGTGCCAGCAGCCCAAACCTCCTCGAGACCCAGTACTTC.

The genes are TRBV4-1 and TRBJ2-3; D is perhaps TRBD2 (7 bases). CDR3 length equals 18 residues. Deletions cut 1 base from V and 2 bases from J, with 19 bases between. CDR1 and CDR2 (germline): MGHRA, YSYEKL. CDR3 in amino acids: CASSQVEGGALPTDTQYF. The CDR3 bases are TGCGCCAGCAGCCAAGTTGAAGGGGGGGCCCTCCCCACAGATACGCAGTATTTT.

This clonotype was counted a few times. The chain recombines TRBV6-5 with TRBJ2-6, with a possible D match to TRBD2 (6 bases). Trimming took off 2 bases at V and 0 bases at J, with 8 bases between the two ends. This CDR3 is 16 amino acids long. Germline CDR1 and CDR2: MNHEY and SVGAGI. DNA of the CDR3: TGTGCCAGCAGTTACGGAGGGAACTCTGGGGCCAACGTCCTGACTTTC. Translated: CASSYGGNSGANVLTF.

The CDR3 nucleotides are TGCGCCAGCAGCCAAGTGGGGACAGGGGGAAAAACTGAAGCTTTCTTT. Its translation: CASSQVGTGGKTEAFF. V and J are TRBV4-1 and TRBJ1-1, with 11 bases fitting TRBD1. The germline V gene has CDR1 MGHRA and CDR2 YSYEKL. CDR3 size: 16 residues. The junction had 6 bases not matched to a gene; V was cut back by 1 base and J by 5 bases.

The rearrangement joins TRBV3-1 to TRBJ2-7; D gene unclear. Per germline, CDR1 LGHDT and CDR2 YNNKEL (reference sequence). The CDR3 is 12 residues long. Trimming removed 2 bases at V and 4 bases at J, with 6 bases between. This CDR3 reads CASSQSTYEQYF. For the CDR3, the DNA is TGTGCCAGCAGCCAAAGTACGTACGAGCAGTACTTC.

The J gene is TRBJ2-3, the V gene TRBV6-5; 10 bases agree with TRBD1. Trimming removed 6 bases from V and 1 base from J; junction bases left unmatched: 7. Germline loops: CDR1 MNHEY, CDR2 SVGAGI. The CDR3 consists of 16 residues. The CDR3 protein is CASSERQGAGTDTQYF. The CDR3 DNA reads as TGTGCCAGCAGCGAGCGACAGGGGGCTGGCACAGATACGCAGTATTTT.

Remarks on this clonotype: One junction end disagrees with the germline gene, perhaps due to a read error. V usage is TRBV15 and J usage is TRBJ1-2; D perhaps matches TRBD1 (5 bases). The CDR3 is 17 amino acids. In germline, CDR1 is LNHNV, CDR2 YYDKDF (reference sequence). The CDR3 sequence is CVTSRNPSWGENYGYTF. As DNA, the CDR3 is TGTGTCACCAGCAGGAATCCTTCGTGGGGGGAAAACTATGGCTACACCTTC.

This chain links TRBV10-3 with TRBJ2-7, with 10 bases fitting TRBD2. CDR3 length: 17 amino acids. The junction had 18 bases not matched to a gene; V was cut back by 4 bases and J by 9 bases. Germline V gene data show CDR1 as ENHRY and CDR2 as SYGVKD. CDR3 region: CAISGASGGPIYEGQYF. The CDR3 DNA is TGTGCCATCAGTGGGGCTAGCGGGGGACCTATCTACGAAGGGCAGTACTTC.

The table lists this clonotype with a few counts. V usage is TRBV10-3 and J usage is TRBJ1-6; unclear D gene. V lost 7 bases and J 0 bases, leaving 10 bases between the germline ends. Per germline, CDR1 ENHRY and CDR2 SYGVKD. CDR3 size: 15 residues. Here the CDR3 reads CAIKTGSSYNSPLHF. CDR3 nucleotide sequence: TGTGCCATCAAAACCGGTAGCTCCTATAATTCACCCCTCCACTTT.

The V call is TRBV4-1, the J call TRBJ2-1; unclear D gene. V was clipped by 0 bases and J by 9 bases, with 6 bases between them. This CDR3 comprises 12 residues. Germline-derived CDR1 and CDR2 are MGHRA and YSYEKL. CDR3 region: CASSQENGEQFF. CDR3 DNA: TGCGCCAGCAGCCAAGAAAACGGTGAGCAGTTCTTC.

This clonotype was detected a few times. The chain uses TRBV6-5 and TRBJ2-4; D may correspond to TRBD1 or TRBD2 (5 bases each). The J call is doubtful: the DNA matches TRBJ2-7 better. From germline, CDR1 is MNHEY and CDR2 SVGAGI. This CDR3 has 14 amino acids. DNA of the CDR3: TGTGCCAGCAGCCCCGGGACGGGGAAATACGAGCAGTACTTC. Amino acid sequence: CASSPGTGKYEQYF.

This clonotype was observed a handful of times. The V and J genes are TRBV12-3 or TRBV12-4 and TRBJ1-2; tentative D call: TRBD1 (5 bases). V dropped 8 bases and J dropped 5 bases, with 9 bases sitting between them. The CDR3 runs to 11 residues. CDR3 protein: CASFSGYGYTF. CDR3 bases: TGTGCCAGCTTCTCAGGGTATGGCTACACCTTC.

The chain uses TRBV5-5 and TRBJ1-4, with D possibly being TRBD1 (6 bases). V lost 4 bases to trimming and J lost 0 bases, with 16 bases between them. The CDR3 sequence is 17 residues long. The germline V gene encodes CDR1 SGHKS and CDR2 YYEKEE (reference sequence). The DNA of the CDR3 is TGTGCCAGCAGCGGACGACAGGCGTACGCAACTAATGAAAAACTGTTTTTT. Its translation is CASSGRQAYATNEKLFF.

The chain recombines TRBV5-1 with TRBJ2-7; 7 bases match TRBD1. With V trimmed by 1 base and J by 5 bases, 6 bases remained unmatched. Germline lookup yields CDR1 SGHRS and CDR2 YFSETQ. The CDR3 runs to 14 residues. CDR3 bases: TGCGCCAGCAGCTTGCGAGACAGGGCCCACGAGCAGTACTTC. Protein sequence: CASSLRDRAHEQYF.

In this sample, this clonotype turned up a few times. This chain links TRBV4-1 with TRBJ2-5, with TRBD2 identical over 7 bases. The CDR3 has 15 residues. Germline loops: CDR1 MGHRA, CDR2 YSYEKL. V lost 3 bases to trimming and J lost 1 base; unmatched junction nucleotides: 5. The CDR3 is CASSQGGFFQETQYF. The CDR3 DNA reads TGCGCCAGCAGCCAGGGGGGGTTCTTCCAAGAGACCCAGTACTTC.

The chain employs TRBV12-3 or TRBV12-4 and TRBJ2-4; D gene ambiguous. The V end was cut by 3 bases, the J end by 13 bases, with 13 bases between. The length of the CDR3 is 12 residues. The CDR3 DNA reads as TGTGCCAGCAGTTTTTCCGGAAGCCTGCAGTACTTC. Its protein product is CASSFSGSLQYF.

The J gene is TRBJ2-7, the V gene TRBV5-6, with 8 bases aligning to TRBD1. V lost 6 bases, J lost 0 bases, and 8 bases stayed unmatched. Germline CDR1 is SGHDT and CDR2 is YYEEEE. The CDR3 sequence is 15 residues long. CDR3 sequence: CASTQGARGSYEQYF. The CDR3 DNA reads TGTGCCAGCACCCAGGGGGCGCGGGGCTCCTACGAGCAGTACTTC.

CDR3 sequence: CASRGLGGSPLHF. The DNA for the CDR3 is TGTGCCAGCAGGGGTCTAGGAGGCTCACCCCTCCACTTT. V and J are TRBV12-3 or TRBV12-4 and TRBJ1-6; D not resolved. The CDR3 runs to 13 residues. The ends were cut back, 6 bases at V and 10 bases at J, with 13 bases in the middle.

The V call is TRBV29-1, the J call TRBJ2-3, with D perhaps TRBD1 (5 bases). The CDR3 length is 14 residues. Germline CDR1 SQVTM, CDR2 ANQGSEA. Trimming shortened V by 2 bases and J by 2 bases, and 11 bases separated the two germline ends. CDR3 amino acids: CSVERQGYTDTQYF. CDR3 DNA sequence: TGCAGCGTTGAACGGCAGGGTTACACAGATACGCAGTATTTT.

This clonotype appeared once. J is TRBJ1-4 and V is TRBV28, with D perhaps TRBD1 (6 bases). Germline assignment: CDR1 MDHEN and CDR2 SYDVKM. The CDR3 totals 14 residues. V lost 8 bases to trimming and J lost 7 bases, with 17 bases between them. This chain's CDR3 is CASFGGPWSEKLFF. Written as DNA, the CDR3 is TGTGCCAGCTTTGGGGGGCCGTGGAGTGAAAAACTGTTTTTT.

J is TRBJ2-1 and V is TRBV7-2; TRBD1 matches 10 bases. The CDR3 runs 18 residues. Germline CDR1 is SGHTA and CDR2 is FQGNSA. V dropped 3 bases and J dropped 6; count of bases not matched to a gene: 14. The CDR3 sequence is CASSFSRPGTGARNEQFF. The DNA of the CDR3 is TGTGCCAGCAGCTTCTCTCGGCCCGGGACAGGGGCCCGCAATGAGCAGTTCTTC.

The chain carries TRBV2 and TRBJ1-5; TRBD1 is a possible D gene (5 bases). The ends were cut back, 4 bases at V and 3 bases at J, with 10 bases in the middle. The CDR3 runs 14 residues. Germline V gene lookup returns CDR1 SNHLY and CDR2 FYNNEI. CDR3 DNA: TGTGCCAGCAGTGTAAGAGGGGCCAATCAGCCCCAGCATTTT. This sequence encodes CASSVRGANQPQHF.

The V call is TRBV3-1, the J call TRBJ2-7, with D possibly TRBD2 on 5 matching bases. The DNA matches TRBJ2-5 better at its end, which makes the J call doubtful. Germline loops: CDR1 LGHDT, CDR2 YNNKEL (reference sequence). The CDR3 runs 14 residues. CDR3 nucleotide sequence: TGTGCCAGCAGCCCCAGAGGGAAACAAGAGACCCAGTACTTC. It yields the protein CASSPRGKQETQYF.